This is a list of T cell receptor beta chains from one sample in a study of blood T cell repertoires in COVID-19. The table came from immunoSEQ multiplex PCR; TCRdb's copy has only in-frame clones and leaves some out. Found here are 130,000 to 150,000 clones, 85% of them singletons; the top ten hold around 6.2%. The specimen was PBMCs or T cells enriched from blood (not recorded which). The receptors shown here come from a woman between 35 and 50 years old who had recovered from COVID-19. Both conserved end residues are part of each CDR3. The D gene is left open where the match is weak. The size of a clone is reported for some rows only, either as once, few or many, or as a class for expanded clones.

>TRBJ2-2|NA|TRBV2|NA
TGTGCCAGCACGGTGGACAGACATACCGGGGAGCTGTTTTTT
CASTVDRHTGELFF
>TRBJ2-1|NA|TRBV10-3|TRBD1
TGTGCCACCGTCGCGACAGGGAGCTCCTACAATGAGCAGTTCTTC
CATVATGSSYNEQFF
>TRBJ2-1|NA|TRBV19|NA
TGTGCCAGTAGTTTAGTCCGGGACACACCGAATGAGCAGTTCTTC
CASSLVRDTPNEQFF
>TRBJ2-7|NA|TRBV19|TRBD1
TGTGCCAGGGAAAGGGGGGACAGGGCGATAACCTACGAGCAGTACTTC
CARERGDRAITYEQYF
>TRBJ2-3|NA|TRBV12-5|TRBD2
TGTGCTAGTGGTTTGGATAGCGGGGCGGGCACAGATACGCAGTATTTT
CASGLDSGAGTDTQYF
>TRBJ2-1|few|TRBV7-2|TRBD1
TGTGCCAGCAGCTTAGCACAGGGGGGATACAATGAGCAGTTCTTC
CASSLAQGGYNEQFF
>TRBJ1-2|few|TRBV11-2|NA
TGTGCCAGCACCCGCTTCGGAGATGGCTACACCTTC
CASTRFGDGYTF
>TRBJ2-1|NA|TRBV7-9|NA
TGTGCCAGCAGCAGGGACCGGGGGTCCTACAATGAGCAGTTCTTC
CASSRDRGSYNEQFF
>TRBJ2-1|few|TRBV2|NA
TGTGCCAGCGCCTTTACATTGCGGGGGCTTGAGCAGTTCTTC
CASAFTLRGLEQFF
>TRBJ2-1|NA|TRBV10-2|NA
TGCGCCAGCAGTGAGTCCAGGGCATGGGTCGATCGCTCCTACAATGAGCAGTTCTTC
CASSESRAWVDRSYNEQFF
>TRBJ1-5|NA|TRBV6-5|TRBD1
TGTGCCAGCAGTAACAGACAGGGCGGGCAGCCCCAGCATTTT
CASSNRQGGQPQHF
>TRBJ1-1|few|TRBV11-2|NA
TGTGCCAGCAGCTTAGATAGGGGGACGGGCACTGAAGCTTTCTTT
CASSLDRGTGTEAFF
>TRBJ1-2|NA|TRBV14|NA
TGTGCCAGCAGCAGACACAGGGAAGGCGATGGCTACACCTTC
CASSRHREGDGYTF